This entry describes one TCR beta chain. Per the study methods: Counts of nucleated cells, estimated from reference gene primer amplification, were obtained. Profiling relied on immunoSEQ multiplex PCR, and the TCRdb table lists in-frame clones only, not all of them. V, J and clone size are taken as reported in that table, and D and trimming were inferred from the DNA itself. The sample has tens of thousands of clones; over 80% are singletons. These data belong to a study of blood T cell repertoires in COVID-19. Background on the study: There were acute and convalescent COVID-19 samples, and they came from the United States, Italy and Spain. PBMCs, B-cell-depleted T cells, or T cells were the source of the cDNA or gDNA that made up the material.

CDR1 is SGHAT, CDR2 FQNNGV, per germline. The V gene lost 5 bases and the J gene lost 0 bases, with 17 bases spanning the gap. The CDR3 has 17 residues. Sequencing used peripheral blood. The clonotype comes from a man older than 75 with acute or convalescent COVID-19. The chain carries TRBV11-2 and TRBJ2-1; TRBD1 is a possible D gene (6 bases). The CDR3 loop reads CASSGLLGASSYNEQFF. In DNA, the CDR3 is TGTGCCAGCAGCGGATTGCTGGGGGCGAGCTCCTACAATGAGCAGTTCTTC.